This T cell receptor (beta chain) was identified during a study of regulatory T cells in long-lasting Graves disease (dated by TCRdb to about 2021). Describing the broader study: Patients with newly diagnosed Graves' disease had been on antithyroid drugs for under 3 months. A total of around 35 samples underwent TCR sequencing, from roughly 13 patients with persistent Graves' disease and 20 patients with newly diagnosed Graves' disease. The study was conducted in China and was registered as a clinical trial. Persistent Graves' disease patients were compared with newly diagnosed Graves' disease patients by peripheral blood TCR sequencing and RNA sequencing.

Relative to germline, V is 2 bases shorter and J is 7 bases shorter, with 9 bases between their ends. The CDR3 numbers 13 residues from cysteine through phenylalanine. The DNA shown is the 39-base CDR3, in frame from base 1. Sequences LNHDA (CDR1) and SQIVND (CDR2) are obtained from the germline V gene (reference sequence). Receptor amplification or capture employed multiplex PCR. Data came from an Illumina HiSeq 4000. iRepertoire HTBI primers and Arm-PCR amplification of CDR3 regions were used to construct TCR beta libraries. Gel purification was performed on PCR products prior to sequencing. Per the original workflow: Gene usage analysis of CDR3 amino acid clonotypes used the approximately 62 TRBV and 12 to 15 TRBJ segments found across samples. COPE and FqMerger were used to merge the filtered high-quality paired reads into contigs. BLAST was used to align contigs to IMGT TRBV, TRBD and TRBJ reference genes, with CDR3 defined following IMGT. Any clonotype with a frequency above 0.1% was classified as a highly expanded clone. Shannon entropy served as the measure of repertoire diversity, while the Gini coefficient captured V-J evenness. A clonotype was considered public if more than one individual shared it. Through fastp at Q25 and MiXCR, TCRdb rebuilt clones from the public reads, retaining in-frame beta chains. Rows are unified per CDR3 protein, each entry keeping the most common DNA and genes. These V and J calls originate from TCRdb's pipeline instead of the authors' own analysis. The sample profile shows 300,000 to 400,000 distinct CDR3 sequences; 16% of them were found once. The ten largest clones add up to just under 30% of the sample.

This clonotype was seen more than once but under ten times. No antigen is known for it. No much larger clonotype is one base removed from it; base qualities were not supplied. The time point label for this specimen denotes: newly diagnosed GD, antithyroid drugs for less than 3 months. For both TCR sequencing and RNA sequencing, RNA was extracted from PBMCs in TRIzol. The diagnosis of Graves' disease followed American Thyroid Association guidelines. Patients were recruited from an endocrinology department in Xi'an, China. Each patient gave approximately 10 milliliters of peripheral blood, collected in an EDTA anticoagulant tube. Ficoll Paque Plus density gradient separation was used to isolate PBMCs, and no additional T cell sorting was done. An Agilent 2100 Bioanalyzer and agarose gel were used to check RNA quality, and a NanoDrop 2000 was used to measure RNA concentration. The full study reports these points: Patients with persistent disease shared more public clonotypes (about 2,900) than newly diagnosed patients did (approximately 990). Compared with newly diagnosed patients, persistent Graves' disease patients had lower TCR Shannon entropy and fewer highly expanded clones, which suggests clonal expansion. Because the primary lesion, thyroid tissue, could not be accessed, the study looked at peripheral blood alone. The authors acknowledged the small sample size as a limitation that may reduce accuracy. Preferential use of TRBV28, TRBJ1-2 and TRBJ2-5 was observed in persistent disease, whereas TRBV20-1 and TRBJ2-1 were favored in newly diagnosed disease. Sequencing and analysis were limited to the TCR beta chain.

These data were likewise used in another study, on T cells in Graves' hyperthyroidism and ophthalmopathy. The second source states: Graves' hyperthyroidism was defined as stable when no progression to ophthalmopathy occurred over 18 months of follow-up. Hyperthyroidism patients were newly diagnosed, had a disease duration of under 2 months, and were aged 18 to 65 years. Patients with uncontrolled infections, other autoimmune diseases, pregnancy or lactation were excluded. Diagnoses were established on the basis of clinical symptoms, serum thyroxine and TRAb, thyroid ultrasound, and orbital computed tomography. The first round of RT-PCR for the TCR CDR3 was performed with the HTBI primer set and the Qiagen OneStep RT-PCR kit. Most expanded thyroid clonotypes (frequency above 0.001) were also found in blood, which suggests that blood repertoires may mirror thyroid immune responses. In cross-validation, a model built on a 13 V-J signature told ophthalmopathy apart from stable hyperthyroidism with 87.88% sensitivity and approximately 81% specificity, and in testing the same model reached 80%/75%. In validation, the model predicted progression to ophthalmopathy a median of 6.5 months before onset, with about 70% sensitivity and roughly 73% specificity. To identify distinguishing TCR V-J signatures, a discovery cohort of some 100 patients was used, comprising some 45 with Graves' ophthalmopathy and 57 with stable Graves' hyperthyroidism. Prospective prediction of ophthalmopathy was tested in an independent validation cohort consisting of roughly 19 hyperthyroidism patients and about 17 patients who later progressed to ophthalmopathy. For training and testing, the approximately 92 patients in the discovery cohort were randomly divided in a 7:3 ratio. In several Graves' hyperthyroidism patients, the study also compared T-cell repertoires from thyroid tissue with T-cell repertoires from blood. After sampling, hyperthyroidism patients received methimazole starting at 30 mg daily, and ophthalmopathy patients received high-dose intravenous methylprednisolone. The libraries were constructed in a second round of multiplex PCR and then size-selected and purified. Paired-end sequencing of the libraries was performed with 100 bp reads on an Illumina HiSeq2000. SOAPnuke was used to process the raw data, with reads discarded if the reads contained adapters or uncalled bases, had a mean Phred below 15, or lacked an exact constant-primer or identifier match. COPE v1.2.5 was used to merge high-quality paired reads, and clonotypes were defined as unique nucleotide sequences. MiTCR v1.1 was used to align clonotypes to the IMGT TRBV, TRBD and TRBJ reference segments. The analysis included only V-J combinations with a frequency above 0.0001, which together covered 98% to 99.2% of the repertoires. The TCS score was defined as F50 (clonal expansion) divided by E x V (chaos), with BLOSUM62-based TCRdist calculated between CDR3 peptides within each V-J. Welch's t-statistics and random forest reduced just over 500 V-J features to some 14, which were used in a naive Bayes classifier (R e1071). Sample size was not statistically predetermined, and investigators were not blinded to group allocation. The paper describes TCR Vbeta CDR3 sequencing of 135 peripheral blood samples, made up of fewer than 50 ophthalmopathy patients, 70 to 80 hyperthyroidism patients and about 17 progressor patients.

The chain is made from TRBV19 and TRBJ2-1; the D segment cannot be called with confidence. Source: peripheral blood mononuclear cells (PBMCs), taken at new diagnosis, from a patient treated with antithyroid drugs. This TCR was recovered from a man aged 35 to 55 with Graves disease. Donor details come from another sample of the same person, matched by shared clones. The CDR3 amino acid sequence is: CASSIHSPNEQFF. The DNA sequence is given as TGTGCCAGTAGTATACACTCCCCGAATGAGCAGTTCTTC.